This TCR beta chain was sequenced during a study of PD-L1 blockade in urothelial cancer. On the study more broadly: Patients began atezolizumab, 1,200 mg intravenously every 3 weeks, in the mid-2010s. Prior chemotherapy regimens per patient numbered 0 to 3.

Generated by immunoSEQ multiplex PCR, the TCRdb table keeps only in-frame clones and is missing some. The sample consists of tens of thousands of clones, 84% of them appearing once. V lost 4 bases, J lost 6 bases, and 12 bases lay in between. The CDR3 covers 14 residues. The germline gives CDR1 MGHRA, CDR2 YSYEKL. Sample time point: pretreatment peripheral blood. Samples spanned pretreatment and treatment, with 1 to 8 time points per patient. The sequences come from PBMCs, collected around atezolizumab (anti-PD-L1) treatment. The clonotype originates from a woman in her sixties or seventies with urothelial cancer. The rearrangement joins TRBV4-1 to TRBJ1-4; D may be TRBD1 (6 bases). This chain's CDR3 is CASSPGHSYEKLFF. DNA of the CDR3: TGCGCCAGCAGCCCGGGACATAGCTATGAAAAACTGTTTTTT.